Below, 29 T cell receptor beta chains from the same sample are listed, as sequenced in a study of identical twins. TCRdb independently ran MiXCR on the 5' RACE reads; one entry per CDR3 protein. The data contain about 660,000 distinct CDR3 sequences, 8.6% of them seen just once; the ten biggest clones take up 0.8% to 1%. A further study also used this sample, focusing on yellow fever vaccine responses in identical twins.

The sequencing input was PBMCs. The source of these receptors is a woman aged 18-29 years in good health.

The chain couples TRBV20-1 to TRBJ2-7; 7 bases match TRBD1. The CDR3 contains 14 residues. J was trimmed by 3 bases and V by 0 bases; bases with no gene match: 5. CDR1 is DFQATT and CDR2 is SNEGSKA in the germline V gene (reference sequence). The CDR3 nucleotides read TGCAGTGCTAGAGATCGATACAGGGGCTACGAGCAGTACTTC. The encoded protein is CSARDRYRGYEQYF.

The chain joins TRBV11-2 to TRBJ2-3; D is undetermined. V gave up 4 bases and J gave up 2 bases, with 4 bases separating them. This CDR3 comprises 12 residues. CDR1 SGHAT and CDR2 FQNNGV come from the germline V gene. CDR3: CASSWLTDTQYF. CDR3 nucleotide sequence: TGTGCCAGCAGCTGGCTCACAGATACGCAGTATTTT. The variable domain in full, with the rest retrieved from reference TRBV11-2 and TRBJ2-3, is EAGVAQSPRYKIIEKRQSVAFWCNPISGHATLYWYQQILGQGPKLLIQFQNNGVVDDSQLPKDRFSAERLKGVDSTLKIQPAKLEDSAVYLCASSWLTDTQYFGPGTRLTVL.

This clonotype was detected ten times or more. The chain's CDR3 is CASSLTSRQRTNYGYTF. Written as DNA, the CDR3 is TGTGCCAGCAGTTTAACCTCTCGACAGAGAACTAACTATGGCTACACCTTC. The V gene is TRBV12-3 or TRBV12-4, the J gene TRBJ1-2, with D perhaps TRBD1 (5 bases). This CDR3 has 17 residues. Trimming left V 2 bases short and J 0 bases short, with 16 bases between.

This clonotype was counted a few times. Here the CDR3 reads CASSPWDISYEQYF. The CDR3 DNA follows: TGTGCCAGCAGCCCGTGGGACATCTCCTACGAGCAGTACTTC. The chain has TRBV9 and TRBJ2-7; D perhaps matches TRBD1 (6 bases). CDR3 length equals 14 residues. CDR1 and CDR2 (germline): SGDLS, YYNGEE. Trimming shortened V by 4 bases and J by 0 bases, and 11 bases separated the two germline ends.

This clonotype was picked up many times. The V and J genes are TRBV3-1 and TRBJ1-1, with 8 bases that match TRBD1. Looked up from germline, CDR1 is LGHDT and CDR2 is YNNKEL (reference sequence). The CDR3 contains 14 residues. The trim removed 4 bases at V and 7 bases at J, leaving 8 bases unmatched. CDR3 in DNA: TGTGCCAGCAGCCTCCCGGACAGGGAGGGTGAAGCTTTCTTT. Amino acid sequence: CASSLPDREGEAFF.

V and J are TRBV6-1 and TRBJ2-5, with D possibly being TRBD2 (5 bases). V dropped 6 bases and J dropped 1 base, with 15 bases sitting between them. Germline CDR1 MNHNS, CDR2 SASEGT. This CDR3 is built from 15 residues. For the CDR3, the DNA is TGTGCCAGCAGAGCGGAGGCGGGCGTCCAAGAGACCCAGTACTTC. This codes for CASRAEAGVQETQYF.

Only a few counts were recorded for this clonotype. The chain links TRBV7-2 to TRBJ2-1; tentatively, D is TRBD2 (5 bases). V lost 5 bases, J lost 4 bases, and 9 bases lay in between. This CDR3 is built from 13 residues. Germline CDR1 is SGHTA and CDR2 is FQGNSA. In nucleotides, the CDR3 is TGTGCCAGCAGCAAAGAGGGATACAATGAGCAGTTCTTC. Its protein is CASSKEGYNEQFF. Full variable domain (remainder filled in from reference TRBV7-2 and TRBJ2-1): GAGVSQSPSNKVTEKGKDVELRCDPISGHTALYWYRQSLGQGLEFLIYFQGNSAPDKSGLPSDRFSAERTGGSVSTLTIQRTQQEDSAVYLCASSKEGYNEQFFGPGTRLTVL.

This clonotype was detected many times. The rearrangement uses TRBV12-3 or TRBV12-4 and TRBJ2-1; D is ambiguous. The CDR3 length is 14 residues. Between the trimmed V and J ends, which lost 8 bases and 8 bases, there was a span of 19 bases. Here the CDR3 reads CASSPASYIYEQFF. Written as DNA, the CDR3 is TGTGCCAGCTCTCCGGCGAGCTACATCTATGAGCAGTTCTTC.

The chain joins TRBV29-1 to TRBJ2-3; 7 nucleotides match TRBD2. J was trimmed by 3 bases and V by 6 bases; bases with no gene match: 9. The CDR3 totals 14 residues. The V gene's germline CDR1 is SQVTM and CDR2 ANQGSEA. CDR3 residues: CSVLREGLTDTQYF. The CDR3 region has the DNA TGCAGCGTCCTAAGGGAGGGTTTAACAGATACGCAGTATTTT.

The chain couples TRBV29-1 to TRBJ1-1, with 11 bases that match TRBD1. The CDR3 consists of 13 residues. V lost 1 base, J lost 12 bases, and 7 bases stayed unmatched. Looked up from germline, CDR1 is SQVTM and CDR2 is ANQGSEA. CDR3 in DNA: TGCAGCGTTGAAGGGACAGGGGGCGTTGGGTCTTTCTTT. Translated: CSVEGTGGVGSFF.

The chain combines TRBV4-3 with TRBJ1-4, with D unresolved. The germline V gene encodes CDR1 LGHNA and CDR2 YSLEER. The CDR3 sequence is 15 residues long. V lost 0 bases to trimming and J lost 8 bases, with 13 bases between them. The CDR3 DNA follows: TGCGCCAGCAGCCAAGATTGGGCAGGAATAGAAAAACTGTTTTTT. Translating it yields CASSQDWAGIEKLFF.

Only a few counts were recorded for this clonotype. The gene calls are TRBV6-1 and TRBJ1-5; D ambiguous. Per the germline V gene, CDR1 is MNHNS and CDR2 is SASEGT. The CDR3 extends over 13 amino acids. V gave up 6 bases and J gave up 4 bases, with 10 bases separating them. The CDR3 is CASSRAGNQPQHF. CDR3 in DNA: TGTGCCAGCAGCCGAGCAGGAAATCAGCCCCAGCATTTT.

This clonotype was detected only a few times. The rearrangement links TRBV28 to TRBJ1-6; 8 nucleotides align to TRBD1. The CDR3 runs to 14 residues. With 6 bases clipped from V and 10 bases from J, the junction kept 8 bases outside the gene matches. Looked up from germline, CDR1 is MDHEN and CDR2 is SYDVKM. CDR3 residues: CASRQGAGGSPLHF. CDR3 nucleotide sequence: TGTGCCAGCAGACAGGGAGCAGGGGGCTCACCCCTCCACTTT. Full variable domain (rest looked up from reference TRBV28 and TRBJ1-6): DVKVTQSSRYLVKRTGEKVFLECVQDMDHENMFWYRQDPGLGLRLIYFSYDVKMKEKGDIPEGYSVSREKKERFSLILESASTNQTSMYLCASRQGAGGSPLHFGNGTRLTVT.

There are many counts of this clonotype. The CDR3 loop reads CASSYSGGDSPLHF. CDR3 in DNA: TGTGCCAGCAGTTACTCAGGAGGGGATTCACCCCTCCACTTT. This sequence joins TRBV6-5 and TRBJ1-6; D may be TRBD1 (5 bases). The CDR3 contains 14 residues. V was cut by 0 bases and J by 8 bases, with 8 bases left in between. Germline V lookup: CDR1 MNHEY, CDR2 SVGAGI.

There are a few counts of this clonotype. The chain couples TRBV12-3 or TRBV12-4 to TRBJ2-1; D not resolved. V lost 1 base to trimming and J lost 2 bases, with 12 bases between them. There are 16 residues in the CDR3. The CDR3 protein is CASSLGAGGTYNEQFF. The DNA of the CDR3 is TGTGCCAGCAGTTTAGGGGCAGGTGGGACCTACAATGAGCAGTTCTTC.

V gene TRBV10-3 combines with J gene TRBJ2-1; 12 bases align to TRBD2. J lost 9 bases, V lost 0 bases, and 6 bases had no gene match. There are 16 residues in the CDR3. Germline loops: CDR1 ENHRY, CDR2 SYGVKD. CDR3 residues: CAISESRLAGDAEQFF. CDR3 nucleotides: TGTGCCATCAGTGAGTCGAGACTAGCGGGAGATGCTGAGCAGTTCTTC.

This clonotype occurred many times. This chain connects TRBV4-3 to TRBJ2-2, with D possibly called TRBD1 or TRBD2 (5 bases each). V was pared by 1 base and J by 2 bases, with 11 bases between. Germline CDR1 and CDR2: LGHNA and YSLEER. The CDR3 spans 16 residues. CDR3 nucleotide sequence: TGCGCCAGCAGCCAAGTGGGGACCATAAACACCGGGGAGCTGTTTTTT. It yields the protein CASSQVGTINTGELFF.

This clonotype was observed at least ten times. The DNA of the CDR3 is TGTGCCAGCAGCGTAGGTTATCCCGGGGAGCTGTTTTTT. Protein: CASSVGYPGELFF. This sequence joins TRBV9 and TRBJ2-2; D uncertain. Trimming left V 0 bases short and J 6 bases short, with 6 bases between. Germline CDR1 SGDLS, CDR2 YYNGEE. The CDR3 is made up of 13 amino acids.

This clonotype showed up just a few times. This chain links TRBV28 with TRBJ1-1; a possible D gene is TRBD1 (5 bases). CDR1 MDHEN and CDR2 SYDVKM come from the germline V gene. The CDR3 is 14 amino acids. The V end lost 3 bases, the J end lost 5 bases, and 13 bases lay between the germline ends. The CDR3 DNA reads TGTGCCAGCAGTTTCCGTTACGCAGGGACTGAAGCTTTCTTT. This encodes CASSFRYAGTEAFF.

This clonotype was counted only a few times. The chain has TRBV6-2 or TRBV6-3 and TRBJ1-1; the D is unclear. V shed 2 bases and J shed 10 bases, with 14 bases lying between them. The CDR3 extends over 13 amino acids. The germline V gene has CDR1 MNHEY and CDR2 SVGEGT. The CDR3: CASSYDYPRRAFF. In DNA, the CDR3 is TGTGCCAGCAGTTACGATTACCCCCGAAGAGCTTTCTTT.

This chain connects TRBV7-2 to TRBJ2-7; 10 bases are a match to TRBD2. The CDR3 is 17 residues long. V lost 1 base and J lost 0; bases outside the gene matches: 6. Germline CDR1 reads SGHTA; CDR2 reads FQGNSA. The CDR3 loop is CASSLVPGLAVSYEQYF. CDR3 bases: TGTGCCAGCAGCTTAGTGCCCGGACTAGCGGTCTCCTACGAGCAGTACTTC.

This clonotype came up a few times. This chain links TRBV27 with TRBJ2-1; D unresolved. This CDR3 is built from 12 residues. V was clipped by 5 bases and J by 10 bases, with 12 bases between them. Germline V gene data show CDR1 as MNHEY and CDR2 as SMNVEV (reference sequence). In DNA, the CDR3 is TGTGCCAGCAGTACCACGGCAAGGGAGCAGTTCTTC. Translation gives CASSTTAREQFF.

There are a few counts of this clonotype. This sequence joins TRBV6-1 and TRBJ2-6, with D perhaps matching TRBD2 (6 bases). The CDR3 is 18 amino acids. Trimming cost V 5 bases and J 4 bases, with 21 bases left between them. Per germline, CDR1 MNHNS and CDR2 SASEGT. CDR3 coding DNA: TGTGCCAGCAGTCGGGACTTTCGCCCAACGGGCGGGGCCAACGTCCTGACTTTC. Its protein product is CASSRDFRPTGGANVLTF.

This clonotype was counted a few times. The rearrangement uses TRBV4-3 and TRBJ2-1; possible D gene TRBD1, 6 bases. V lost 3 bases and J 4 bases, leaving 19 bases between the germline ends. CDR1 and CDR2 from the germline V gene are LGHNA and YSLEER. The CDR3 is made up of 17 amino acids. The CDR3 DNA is TGCGCCAGCAGCCATCCCACCACCGGGACACCTTACAATGAGCAGTTCTTC. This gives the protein CASSHPTTGTPYNEQFF.

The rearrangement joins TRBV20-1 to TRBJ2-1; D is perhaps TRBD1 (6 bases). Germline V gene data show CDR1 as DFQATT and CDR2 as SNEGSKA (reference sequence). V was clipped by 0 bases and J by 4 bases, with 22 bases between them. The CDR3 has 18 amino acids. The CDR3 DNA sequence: TGCAGTGCTAGAGACCTCCTCCAGGACAGCCAAAAATACAATGAGCAGTTCTTC. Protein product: CSARDLLQDSQKYNEQFF.

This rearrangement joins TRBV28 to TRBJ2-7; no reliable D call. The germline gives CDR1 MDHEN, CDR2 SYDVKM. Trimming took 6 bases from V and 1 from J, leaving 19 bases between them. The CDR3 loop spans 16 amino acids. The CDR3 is CASSLGRKRLSYEQYF. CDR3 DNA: TGTGCCAGCAGCTTGGGTCGGAAGAGATTATCCTACGAGCAGTACTTC.

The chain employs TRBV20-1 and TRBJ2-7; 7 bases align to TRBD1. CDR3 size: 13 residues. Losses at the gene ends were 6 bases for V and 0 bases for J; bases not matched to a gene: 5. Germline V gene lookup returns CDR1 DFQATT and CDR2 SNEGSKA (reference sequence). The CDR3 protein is CSAKGQYSYEQYF. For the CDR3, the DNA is TGCAGTGCAAAGGGACAGTACTCCTACGAGCAGTACTTC.

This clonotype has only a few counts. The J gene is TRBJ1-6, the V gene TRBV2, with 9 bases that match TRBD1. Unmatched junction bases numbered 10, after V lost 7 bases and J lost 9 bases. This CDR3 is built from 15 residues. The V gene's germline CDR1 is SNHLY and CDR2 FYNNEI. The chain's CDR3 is CASTSPGQGTSPLHF. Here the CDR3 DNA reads TGTGCCAGCACCTCGCCGGGACAGGGCACTTCACCCCTCCACTTT.

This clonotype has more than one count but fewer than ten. The CDR3, as DNA: TGTGCCAGCAGCAGACAGGGGGCATGGGAGCAGTACTTC. Its translation is CASSRQGAWEQYF. The genes are TRBV7-2 and TRBJ2-7, with 10 bases lining up with TRBD1. The V gene end was trimmed by 5 bases and the J gene end by 7 bases; junction bases not matched to a gene: 5. CDR1 is SGHTA, CDR2 FQGNSA, per germline. The CDR3 is made up of 13 amino acids.